This is a list of T cell receptor beta chains from one sample in a study of cytomegalovirus exposure and HLA in healthy donors. Sequencing used immunoSEQ multiplex PCR; TCRdb keeps in-frame clones, though not all of them. The table records about 150,000 clones, more than 70% of them present only once. The sample comprised PBMCs. All receptors derive from a woman aged 40 to 49 in good health and CMV-seronegative. Both conserved end residues are part of each CDR3. D genes are given only for firm matches. Some rows have no size entry. The others give once, few or many, or a class for an expanded clone.

cdr3_aa cdr3_nt d_call clone_size j_call v_call
CASTRGGVETQYF TGTGCCAGCACTCGGGGAGGGGTTGAGACCCAGTACTTC TRBD2 few TRBJ2-5 TRBV7-2
CASSLQGASQTQYF TGTGCCAGCAGCTTACAGGGGGCGTCGCAGACCCAGTACTTC TRBD1 . TRBJ2-5 TRBV11-2
CASSRDSPLHF TGTGCCAGCAGCCGAGATTCACCCCTCCACTTT . . TRBJ1-6 TRBV7-2
CASSLLLLAGSNEQFF TGCGCCAGCAGCTTACTATTACTAGCGGGGTCTAATGAGCAGTTCTTC TRBD2 . TRBJ2-1 TRBV5-1
CASSSDSQTYEQYF TGCGCCAGCAGTTCGGACTCCCAAACCTACGAGCAGTACTTC . . TRBJ2-7 TRBV5-1
CASSFGQGTSYEQYF TGTGCCAGCAGCTTTGGACAGGGGACCTCCTACGAGCAGTACTTC TRBD1 . TRBJ2-7 TRBV5-4
CATSRDFTVLAKNIQYF TGTGCCACCAGCAGAGATTTCACGGTCCTAGCCAAAAACATTCAGTACTTC . . TRBJ2-4 TRBV15
CASSLPLAGTVGGTQYF TGCGCCAGCAGCTTGCCACTAGCGGGAACCGTGGGGGGGACCCAGTACTTC TRBD2 once TRBJ2-5 TRBV5-1
CASSDGGTEAFF TGTGCCAGCAGTGACGGGGGGACTGAAGCTTTCTTT . few TRBJ1-1 TRBV6-4
CASSTVYQETQYF TGTGCCAGTAGTACCGTGTATCAAGAGACCCAGTACTTC . . TRBJ2-5 TRBV19
CAISTGGAVETQYF TGTGCCATCAGTACTGGGGGGGCCGTTGAGACCCAGTACTTC . . TRBJ2-5 TRBV10-3